The TCR beta chain under discussion was sequenced for a study of blood T cell repertoires in COVID-19 (TCRdb year 2020). Some background on the complete study: Samples covering the acute and convalescent phases of COVID-19 were provided by collaborators in the United States, Italy and Spain. The material from the prospective study consisted of cDNA or gDNA derived from T cells, B-cell-depleted T cells, or PBMCs. The dataset comprised deeply sampled blood TCRbeta repertoires from subjects exposed to, actively infected with, or recovered from COVID-19. The repertoires were released in a freely available public database intended as a resource for research on the immune response to SARS-CoV-2. Samples were obtained from the ongoing ImmuneRACE study (first 160 participants) and from roughly 1,300 subjects provided by 6 global collaborators. Sample metadata almost always included a de-identified subject ID, COVID-19 status, age in years and sex. Where available, HLA class I and class II types were taken from metadata supplied by the sample provider and were not determined by assay-based typing.

Paper-wide results and their limitations: Clinical and demographic metadata were provided uncurated, with the amount varying by source and participant.

TCRbeta CDR3 regions were amplified from genomic DNA by means of the immunoSEQ Assay, a bias-controlled multiplex PCR. The authors processed their data as follows. Nucleated cell counts per sample were estimated from amplification of reference gene primers within the assay. To quantify the absolute abundance of each unique TCRbeta CDR3 rearrangement, sequence reads were collapsed and filtered. Productive Simpson clonality was computed per sample as the square root of Simpson's diversity index over productive rearrangements. TCRdb took over this immuneACCESS table, retaining in-frame rearrangements with V and J assigned. Such tables are incomplete; in checked studies, under half of the missing clones stem from an unresolved V gene, and the remainder is unexplained. V and J calls plus clone size are reproduced from that table; the DNA served to infer D and trimming. A total of some 200,000 clones appear in this sample, approximately 88% of them only once. The top ten clones comprise around 8.4% of the sample.

In the prospective study, participants were roughly 18 to 100 years old, resided in about two dozen geographic areas of the United States, and were enrolled through a virtual design. Cohort assignment in the prospective study relied on participant-reported clinical history from a screening survey and a study questionnaire. For ImmuneRACE Cohort 3, a participant was defined as recovered based on two consecutive negative NP/OP PCR tests, clearance by a healthcare professional, or resolution of symptoms. In the prospective study, whole blood, serum and a nasopharyngeal or oropharyngeal swab were collected from each participant by mobile phlebotomists. Participants in the prospective study had the option to provide additional blood draws and questionnaires over a roughly 2-month period. Before DNA extraction, blood samples from the prospective study were shipped at room temperature or frozen. In the case of this clone: What antigen it recognizes has not been identified. Base qualities are missing; no much larger clone stands one base away.

Sample: PBMCs or T cells enriched from blood (not recorded which). The receptor was derived from a woman aged 18 to 35 who had recovered from COVID-19.

The CDR3 protein: CASSYRAQDYEQYF. Read as DNA, the sequence is TGTGCCAGCAGTTACCGAGCCCAGGACTACGAGCAGTACTTC. The V and J genes are TRBV6-5 and TRBJ2-7, with the D gene not clear enough to name. The germline V gene supplies CDR1 MNHEY and CDR2 SVGAGI. V lost 2 bases and J lost 3 bases; the stretch between them is 11 bases long. The CDR3 measures 14 amino acids from cysteine to phenylalanine. The sequence is cut down to CDR3 DNA, 42 bases in frame from base 1.